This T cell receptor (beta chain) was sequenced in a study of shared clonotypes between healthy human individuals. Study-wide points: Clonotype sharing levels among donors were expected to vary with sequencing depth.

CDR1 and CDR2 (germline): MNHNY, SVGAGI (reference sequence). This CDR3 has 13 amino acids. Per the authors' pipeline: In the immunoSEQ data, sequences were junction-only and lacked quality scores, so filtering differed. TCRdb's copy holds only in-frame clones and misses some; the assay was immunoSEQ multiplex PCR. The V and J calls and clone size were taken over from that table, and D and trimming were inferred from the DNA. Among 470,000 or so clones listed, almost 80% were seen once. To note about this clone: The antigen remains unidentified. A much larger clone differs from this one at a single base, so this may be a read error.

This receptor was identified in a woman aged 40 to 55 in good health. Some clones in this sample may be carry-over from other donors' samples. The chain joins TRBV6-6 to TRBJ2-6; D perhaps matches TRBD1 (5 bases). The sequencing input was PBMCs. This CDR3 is CASTESGANVQTF. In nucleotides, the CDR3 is TGTGCCAGCACCGAGAGTGGGGCCAACGTCCAGACTTTC.